A single sample is the source of the 11 T cell receptor beta chains below, sequenced in a study of T cell changes during pregnancy in multiple sclerosis. The table came from immunoSEQ multiplex PCR; TCRdb's copy has only in-frame clones and leaves some out. Of around 39,000 clones listed, 92% were seen once; the top ten hold under 30%. Sequences were derived from CD8+ T cells from peripheral blood mononuclear cells, sampled before pregnancy. These receptors were taken from a female donor with multiple sclerosis, enrolled in a pregnancy study.

This sequence joins TRBV9 and TRBJ1-1, with 7 bases aligning to TRBD1. The CDR3 loop spans 12 amino acids. V lost 4 bases to trimming and J lost 12 bases; unmatched junction nucleotides: 9. Per germline, CDR1 SGDLS and CDR2 YYNGEE. The CDR3 sequence is CASSLWDSSPFF. CDR3 nucleotides: TGTGCCAGCAGCCTGTGGGACAGCTCGCCTTTCTTT.

The V gene is TRBV2, the J gene TRBJ2-6, with 10 bases fitting TRBD2. The CDR3 is 18 residues long. Germline V gene sequence: CDR1 SNHLY, CDR2 FYNNEI. Trimming took 10 bases from V and 4 from J; bases not matched to a gene: 16. The CDR3: CATEGLAEVSPGANVLTF. Written as DNA, the CDR3 is TGTGCCACTGAAGGACTAGCGGAGGTATCGCCCGGGGCCAACGTCCTGACTTTC.

This chain connects TRBV6-1 to TRBJ1-5; 9 bases fit TRBD1. V lost 6 bases and J lost 2; bases outside the gene matches: 2. The CDR3 is made up of 14 amino acids. Germline CDR1 MNHNS, CDR2 SASEGT. The CDR3 spells CASRTGGGNQPQHF. CDR3 in DNA: TGTGCCAGCAGGACAGGGGGGGGCAATCAGCCCCAGCATTTT.

The genes are TRBV6-4 and TRBJ2-1, with TRBD1 identical over 7 bases. The CDR3 has 15 amino acids. Germline V gene sequence: CDR1 MRHNA, CDR2 SNTAGT. Trimming at V came to 4 bases and at J to 5 bases, leaving 8 bases not matched to a gene. The CDR3 DNA reads as TGTGCCAGCAGTGCCCGAGGGGGCGTAGACAATGAGCAGTTCTTC. This gives the protein CASSARGGVDNEQFF.

The V gene is TRBV6-1, the J gene TRBJ2-7, with TRBD1 matching over 9 bases. The length of the CDR3 is 18 residues. The V gene end was trimmed by 1 base and the J gene end by 5 bases; junction bases not matched to a gene: 15. The germline gives CDR1 MNHNS, CDR2 SASEGT. The CDR3 region has the DNA TGTGCCAGCAGTGAAGTTCCTCGGAAATCGACAGGGGGAGACGAGCAGTACTTC. This gives the protein CASSEVPRKSTGGDEQYF.

The chain employs TRBV13 and TRBJ1-1, with 7 bases aligning to TRBD1. With 2 bases clipped from V and 6 bases from J, the junction kept 0 bases outside the gene matches. Germline loops: CDR1 PRHDT, CDR2 FYEKMQ (reference sequence). The CDR3 loop spans 12 amino acids. CDR3 amino acids: CASSLQGAEAFF. The CDR3 bases are TGTGCCAGCAGCTTACAGGGGGCTGAAGCTTTCTTT.

V is TRBV30 and J is TRBJ2-5; 13 bases line up with TRBD2. Germline CDR1 GTSNPN, CDR2 SVGIG (reference sequence). With V trimmed by 2 bases and J by 6 bases, 9 bases remained unmatched. This CDR3 is built from 16 residues. DNA for the CDR3: TGTGCCTGGAGTTCTGATTGGACTAGCGGGAGTAAGACCCAGTACTTC. Encoded protein: CAWSSDWTSGSKTQYF.

In this sample, this clone turned up once. This rearrangement joins TRBV27 to TRBJ2-3; 14 bases are shared with TRBD2. This CDR3 spans 18 amino acids. Germline CDR1 is MNHEY and CDR2 is SMNVEV (reference sequence). J lost 0 bases, V lost 5 bases, and 7 bases had no gene match. The CDR3: CASSRPGLAGASTDTQYF. CDR3 in DNA: TGTGCCAGCAGTCGTCCGGGACTAGCGGGGGCGAGCACAGATACGCAGTATTTT.

J is TRBJ2-3 and V is TRBV28; 14 bases line up with TRBD2. The germline CDR1 and CDR2 sequences are MDHEN and SYDVKM. V was clipped by 7 bases and J by 7 bases; unmatched bases: 7. This CDR3 has 15 residues. The CDR3 loop is CASTSGTSGRNTQYF. The CDR3 region has the DNA TGTGCCAGCACCTCGGGGACTAGCGGGAGAAATACGCAGTATTTT.

The genes are TRBV6-1 and TRBJ1-1; no clear D. CDR1 MNHNS and CDR2 SASEGT come from the germline V gene. The CDR3 is 13 residues long. Trimming removed 8 bases from V and 8 bases from J, with 18 bases in between. The CDR3 reads CASSPGVTREAFF. For the CDR3, the DNA is TGTGCCAGCTCTCCGGGAGTAACTCGCGAAGCTTTCTTT.

The CDR3 loop is CASGIPQHTFGTGYNEQFF. DNA of the CDR3: TGTGCCAGCGGGATCCCCCAACATACCTTCGGGACAGGTTACAATGAGCAGTTCTTC. V gene TRBV27 combines with J gene TRBJ2-1; 8 nucleotides align to TRBD1. There are 19 residues in the CDR3. Trimming at V came to 8 bases and at J to 4 bases, leaving 22 bases not matched to a gene. Germline CDR1 reads MNHEY; CDR2 reads SMNVEV (reference sequence).